This T cell receptor beta chain was recorded in a study of shared clonotypes between healthy human individuals. Only in-frame clones appear in the TCRdb table, and some are missing; sequencing was by immunoSEQ multiplex PCR. The sample shows roughly 1 million clones, around 75% of them seen only once. CDR1 MNHNY and CDR2 SVGAGI come from the germline V gene (reference sequence). Trimming cost V 5 bases and J 5 bases, with 6 bases left between them. The CDR3 covers 12 residues. Sample: memory CD4+ T cells sorted from blood. The subset denotes: CD45RA-negative fraction. This chain joins TRBV6-6 and TRBJ1-4, with unresolved D. This receptor was taken from a man in his late teens or twenties in good health. The CDR3: CASSQSNEKLFF. The DNA for the CDR3 is TGTGCCAGCAGTCAATCAAATGAAAAACTGTTTTTT.